The 14 T cell receptor beta chains presented below share a single source sample, sequenced in a study of beta chain features in type 1 diabetes. Antigen specificity for these receptors is unknown. The study reverse transcribed the entire isolated RNA, so it sequenced expressed TCRB transcripts. Repertoires were generated with immunoSEQ multiplex PCR, while TCRdb's copy carries only in-frame clones and drops some. The data hold around 140,000 clones, with about 10% observed a single time. Findings and caveats of the study: TCRB CDR3s were moderately but significantly shorter in Type 1 diabetes patients in all four CD4+ subsets.

Sequences were obtained from central memory CD4+ T cells from blood. The receptors here all came from a man aged 25-40 years with type 1 diabetes.

The V and J genes are TRBV7-2 and TRBJ1-1; D remains ambiguous. Trimming removed 6 bases from V and 1 base from J, with 9 bases in between. Germline V gene data show CDR1 as SGHTA and CDR2 as FQGNSA. The CDR3 runs 13 residues. The CDR3 DNA reads TGTGCCAGCAGACCGAGAAAGAACACTGAAGCTTTCTTT. Residues: CASRPRKNTEAFF.

The chain has TRBV5-1 and TRBJ2-4, with 9 bases lining up with TRBD2. Losses at the gene ends were 0 bases for V and 1 base for J; bases not matched to a gene: 11. The germline V gene encodes CDR1 SGHRS and CDR2 YFSETQ. This CDR3 region has 19 residues. The CDR3 DNA sequence: TGCGCCAGCAGCTTGGATCCTTCCCTAGCGGGGCTTGCCAAAAACATTCAGTACTTC. Its translation: CASSLDPSLAGLAKNIQYF.

This clone was observed a few times. The gene calls are TRBV7-2 and TRBJ2-7; tentative D call: TRBD1 (5 bases). V was trimmed by 0 bases and J by 0 bases, leaving 9 bases between them. The germline V gene has CDR1 SGHTA and CDR2 FQGNSA. The CDR3 consists of 15 residues. The CDR3 DNA follows: TGTGCCAGCAGCTTAGCTGGGGCTGGCTCCTACGAGCAGTACTTC. Encoded protein: CASSLAGAGSYEQYF.

This clone was seen a handful of times. The chain has TRBV5-8 and TRBJ2-6, with TRBD1 as a possible D gene (5 bases). Germline assignment: CDR1 SGHTS and CDR2 YDEGEE. Trimming stripped 7 bases from V and 0 bases from J, with 8 bases between. CDR3 size: 14 residues. CDR3 DNA sequence: TGTGCCAGCCAAGACAGCTCTGGGGCCAACGTCCTGACTTTC. Its protein product is CASQDSSGANVLTF.

This clone was seen a few times. The CDR3 is CASSYLGSPEQFF. DNA for the CDR3: TGTGCCAGCAGTTACTTGGGCAGTCCTGAGCAGTTCTTC. The chain employs TRBV6-6 and TRBJ2-1; D is undetermined. CDR3 length: 13 amino acids. Germline V CDR1 and CDR2: MNHNY, SVGAGI (reference sequence). Between the trimmed V and J ends, which lost 1 base and 9 bases, there was a span of 10 bases.

This clone has only a few counts. V gene TRBV18 combines with J gene TRBJ2-4, with D maybe TRBD2 (7 bases). V lost 3 bases and J 7 bases, leaving 13 bases between the germline ends. The CDR3 extends over 14 amino acids. CDR1 and CDR2 from the germline V gene are KGHSH and LQKENI. For the CDR3, the DNA is TGTGCCAGCTCACCGGCACAGGGAGGGAACATTCAGTACTTC. Protein product: CASSPAQGGNIQYF.

V is TRBV23-1 and J is TRBJ2-7, with 13 bases aligning to TRBD2. TRBV23-1 is an ORF; its function is uncertain. J gave up 1 base and V 6 bases, and 6 bases lay outside the gene matches. The CDR3 has 16 residues. This CDR3 reads CASSQGTSGASYEQYF. The CDR3 DNA reads TGCGCCAGCAGCCAGGGGACTAGCGGGGCTTCCTACGAGCAGTACTTC.

This clone showed up just a few times. The chain joins TRBV7-2 to TRBJ2-2; 7 bases are a match to TRBD1. This CDR3 comprises 14 residues. The V segment lost 8 bases and the J segment 6 bases; nucleotides outside the gene matches: 9. Germline V gene sequence: CDR1 SGHTA, CDR2 FQGNSA. CDR3 amino acids: CASRGTATAGELFF. CDR3 DNA: TGTGCCAGCCGAGGGACAGCGACGGCCGGGGAGCTGTTTTTT.

The chain links TRBV5-4 to TRBJ2-7, with D tentatively TRBD2 (7 bases). The CDR3 covers 13 residues. The V and J ends lost 1 base and 7 bases respectively, with 12 bases between them. CDR1 and CDR2 from the germline V gene are SGHNT and YYREEE (reference sequence). The CDR3 sequence: CASSLRGAGEQYF. In DNA, the CDR3 is TGTGCCAGCAGCTTGCGGGGGGCGGGAGAGCAGTACTTC.

Written as DNA, the CDR3 is TGTGCCAGTAGTATACGCGGGGGGGGTGAGCAGTTCTTC. Its translation is CASSIRGGGEQFF. The chain employs TRBV19 and TRBJ2-1; 9 bases are shared with TRBD2. The CDR3 totals 13 residues. J gave up 9 bases and V 2 bases, and 2 bases lay outside the gene matches. From germline, CDR1 is LNHDA and CDR2 SQIVND (reference sequence).

This clone was seen a few times. The chain is built from TRBV30 and TRBJ2-7; 9 bases map to TRBD1. Germline assignment: CDR1 GTSNPN and CDR2 SVGIG (reference sequence). With V trimmed by 1 base and J by 3 bases, 4 bases remained unmatched. The CDR3 contains 14 residues. CDR3 protein: CAWSAGQGNYEQYF. For the CDR3, the DNA is TGTGCCTGGAGTGCGGGACAGGGAAACTACGAGCAGTACTTC.

CDR3 coding DNA: TGTGCCAGCAGCTTAGGGGCAGGGACTTCCATGAACACTGAAGCTTTCTTT. Translated, it gives CASSLGAGTSMNTEAFF. The gene calls are TRBV7-9 and TRBJ1-1, with D possibly being TRBD1 (5 bases). Germline V gives CDR1 SEHNR, CDR2 FQNEAQ (reference sequence). V was clipped by 1 base and J by 0 bases, with 15 bases between them. The CDR3 length is 17 residues.

CDR3 coding DNA: TGTGCCAGCAGCGGTAACAGGGGGTCTAGCTACACCTTC. It yields the protein CASSGNRGSSYTF. V is TRBV5-4 and J is TRBJ1-2; 8 bases match TRBD1. There are 13 residues in the CDR3. Germline V gene lookup returns CDR1 SGHNT and CDR2 YYREEE (reference sequence). J lost 9 bases, V lost 4 bases, and 8 bases had no gene match.

This clone was seen only a few times. The chain employs TRBV7-2 and TRBJ2-3, with D maybe TRBD2 (6 bases). Germline lookup yields CDR1 SGHTA and CDR2 FQGNSA. The CDR3 is made up of 16 amino acids. V lost 1 base, J lost 0 bases, and 11 bases lay in between. The DNA of the CDR3 is TGTGCCAGCAGCTTAGAAGGTAGCGGTAGCACAGATACGCAGTATTTT. Residues: CASSLEGSGSTDTQYF.